One and the same sample provided the 11 T cell receptor beta chains below, sequenced in a study of T cell changes during pregnancy in multiple sclerosis. Repertoires were generated with immunoSEQ multiplex PCR, while TCRdb's copy carries only in-frame clones and drops some. The data contain some 41,000 clones, approximately 91% of them seen just once; the ten biggest clones take up over 4%. Specimen: CD8+ T cells from peripheral blood mononuclear cells, collected in the first trimester of pregnancy. The source of these receptors is a female donor with multiple sclerosis, enrolled in a pregnancy study.

V usage is TRBV21-1 and J usage is TRBJ1-2. TRBV21-1 is annotated as a pseudogene. The CDR3 is 16 residues long. CDR3 nucleotides: TGTGCCAGCAGCAAGGATCTCCCTCGGGGGGAGGATGGCTACACCTTC. The encoded protein is CASSKDLPRGEDGYTF.

The chain links TRBV15 to TRBJ1-2; tentative D call: TRBD1 (5 bases). CDR1 LNHNV and CDR2 YYDKDF come from the germline V gene (reference sequence). V lost 0 bases and J lost 5, with 16 bases in between. The CDR3 covers 16 residues. Here the CDR3 DNA reads TGTGCCACCAGCAGAGAGCCGGGGAGGGGTCGATATGGCTACACCTTC. Its translation is CATSREPGRGRYGYTF.

The rearrangement joins TRBV6-4 to TRBJ1-1; weak D call: TRBD1 (6 bases). Germline assignment: CDR1 MRHNA and CDR2 SNTAGT. Trimming left V 5 bases short and J 4 bases short, with 11 bases between. CDR3 length: 13 amino acids. The CDR3 DNA reads TGTGCCAGCAGTTACCCAGGGGTCACTGAAGCTTTCTTT. Its protein is CASSYPGVTEAFF.

The CDR3 loop reads CAWSVGQTYGYTF. CDR3 sequence (DNA): TGTGCCTGGAGTGTGGGACAGACCTATGGCTACACCTTC. The rearrangement uses TRBV30 and TRBJ1-2, with 7 bases lining up with TRBD1. Losses at the gene ends were 0 bases for V and 4 bases for J; bases not matched to a gene: 2. Germline lookup yields CDR1 GTSNPN and CDR2 SVGIG (reference sequence). The length of the CDR3 is 13 residues. The entire variable domain, with the rest obtained from reference TRBV30 and TRBJ1-2, is as follows: SQTIHQWPATLVQPVGSPLSLECTVEGTSNPNLYWYRQAAGRGLQLLFYSVGIGQISSEVPQNLSASRPQDRQFILSSKKLLLSDSGFYLCAWSVGQTYGYTFGSGTRLTVV.

This clone was seen once. The chain employs TRBV28 and TRBJ1-6; D perhaps matches TRBD1 (5 bases). The CDR3 contains 17 residues. The V gene's germline CDR1 is MDHEN and CDR2 SYDVKM. V lost 10 bases to trimming and J lost 0 bases, with 19 bases between them. The CDR3 loop reads CATLVGARDSYNSPLHF. DNA for the CDR3: TGTGCCACCTTAGTCGGGGCGCGGGACTCCTATAATTCACCCCTCCACTTT.

V is TRBV19 and J is TRBJ2-3; TRBD1 matches 8 bases. This CDR3 is 16 amino acids long. The V gene end was trimmed by 5 bases and the J gene end by 0 bases; junction bases not matched to a gene: 7. Germline CDR1 is LNHDA and CDR2 is SQIVND (reference sequence). This CDR3 reads CASSVGTGGSTDTQYF. CDR3 coding DNA: TGTGCCAGTAGTGTTGGGACAGGAGGAAGCACAGATACGCAGTATTTT.

The chain employs TRBV9 and TRBJ1-2; tentatively, D is TRBD1 (5 bases). The CDR3 has 15 amino acids. The germline CDR1 and CDR2 sequences are SGDLS and YYNGEE. V lost 3 bases and J 0 bases, leaving 12 bases between the germline ends. The CDR3 coding sequence is TGTGCCAGCAGCGGGGGGGGAGGTCCTAACTATGGCTACACCTTC. This sequence encodes CASSGGGGPNYGYTF.

The J gene is TRBJ2-1, the V gene TRBV5-6; D is perhaps TRBD1 (5 bases). Trimming removed 4 bases at V and 9 bases at J, with 11 bases between. The length of the CDR3 is 12 residues. Germline CDR1 is SGHDT and CDR2 is YYEEEE. CDR3 residues: CASSQTVLEQFF. CDR3 in DNA: TGTGCCAGCAGCCAGACAGTTCTTGAGCAGTTCTTC.

The chain carries TRBV4-2 and TRBJ2-7; a weak D match, TRBD2 (7 bases). The germline V and J ends were trimmed by 3 bases and 2 bases, with 14 bases remaining between them. This CDR3 has 15 amino acids. Per germline, CDR1 LGHNA and CDR2 YNFKEQ. The CDR3 protein is CASSQGGGSAYEQYF. In DNA, the CDR3 is TGTGCCAGCAGCCAGGGAGGGGGTTCGGCCTACGAGCAGTACTTC.

The CDR3 bases are TGTGCCAGCAGTCTTACTTGGGCCACTGAAGCTTTCTTT. Protein product: CASSLTWATEAFF. V is TRBV11-3 and J is TRBJ1-1; D not resolved. There are 13 residues in the CDR3. Looked up from germline, CDR1 is SGHNT and CDR2 is YENEEA. Trimming shortened V by 6 bases and J by 4 bases, and 12 bases separated the two germline ends.

The genes are TRBV5-5 and TRBJ1-5, with D uncertain. CDR1 is SGHKS and CDR2 is YYEKEE in the germline V gene (reference sequence). The V end lost 1 base, the J end lost 5 bases, and 4 bases lay between the germline ends. The CDR3 totals 12 residues. CDR3 sequence: CASSLTDQPQHF. The CDR3 region has the DNA TGTGCCAGCAGCTTGACGGATCAGCCCCAGCATTTT.